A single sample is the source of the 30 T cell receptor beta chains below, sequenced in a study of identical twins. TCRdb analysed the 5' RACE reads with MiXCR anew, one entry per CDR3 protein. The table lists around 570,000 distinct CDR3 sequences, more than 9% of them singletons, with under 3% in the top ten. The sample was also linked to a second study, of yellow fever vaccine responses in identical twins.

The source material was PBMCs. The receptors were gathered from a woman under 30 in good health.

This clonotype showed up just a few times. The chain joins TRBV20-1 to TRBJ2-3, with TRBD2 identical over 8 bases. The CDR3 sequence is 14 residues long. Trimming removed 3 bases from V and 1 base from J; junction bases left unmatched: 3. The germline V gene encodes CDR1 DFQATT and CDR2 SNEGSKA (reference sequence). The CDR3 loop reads CSARREEGTDTQYF. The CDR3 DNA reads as TGCAGTGCTAGGCGGGAGGAGGGCACAGATACGCAGTATTTT.

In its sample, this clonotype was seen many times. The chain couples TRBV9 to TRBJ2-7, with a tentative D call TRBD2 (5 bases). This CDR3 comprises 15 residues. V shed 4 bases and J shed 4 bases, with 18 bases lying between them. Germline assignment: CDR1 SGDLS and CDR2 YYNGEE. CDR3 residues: CASSPRAAALYEQYF. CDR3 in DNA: TGTGCCAGCAGCCCGAGGGCCGCAGCACTGTACGAGCAGTACTTC.

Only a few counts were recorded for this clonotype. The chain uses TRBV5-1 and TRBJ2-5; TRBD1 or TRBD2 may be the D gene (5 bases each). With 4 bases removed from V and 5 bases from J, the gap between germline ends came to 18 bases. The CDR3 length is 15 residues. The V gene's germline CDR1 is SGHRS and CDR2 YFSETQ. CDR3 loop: CASSVGPRGVETQYF. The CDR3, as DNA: TGCGCCAGCAGCGTTGGACCGAGGGGCGTGGAGACCCAGTACTTC. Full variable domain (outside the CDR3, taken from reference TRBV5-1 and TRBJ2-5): KAGVTQTPRYLIKTRGQQVTLSCSPISGHRSVSWYQQTPGQGLQFLFEYFSETQRNKGNFPGRFSGRQFSNSRSEMNVSTLELGDSALYLCASSVGPRGVETQYFGPGTRLLVL.

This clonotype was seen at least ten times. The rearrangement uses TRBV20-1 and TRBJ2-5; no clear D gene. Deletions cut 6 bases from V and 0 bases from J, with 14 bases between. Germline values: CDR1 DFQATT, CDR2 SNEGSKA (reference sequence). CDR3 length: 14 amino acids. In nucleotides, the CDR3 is TGCAGTGCGGGGTTAGTAAGGTACCAAGAGACCCAGTACTTC. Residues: CSAGLVRYQETQYF.

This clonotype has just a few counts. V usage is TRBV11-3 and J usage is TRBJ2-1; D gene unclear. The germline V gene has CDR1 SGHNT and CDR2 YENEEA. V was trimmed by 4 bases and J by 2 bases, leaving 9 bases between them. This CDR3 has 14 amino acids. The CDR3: CASSSDTAYNEQFF. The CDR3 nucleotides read TGTGCCAGCAGCTCAGACACGGCCTACAATGAGCAGTTCTTC.

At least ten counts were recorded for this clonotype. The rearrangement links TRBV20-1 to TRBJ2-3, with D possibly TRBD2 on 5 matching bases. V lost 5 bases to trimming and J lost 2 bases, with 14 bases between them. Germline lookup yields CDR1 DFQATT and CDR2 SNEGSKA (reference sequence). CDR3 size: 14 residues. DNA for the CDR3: TGCAGTGCTCCGGGGTGGTCCCCCACAGATACGCAGTATTTT. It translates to CSAPGWSPTDTQYF.

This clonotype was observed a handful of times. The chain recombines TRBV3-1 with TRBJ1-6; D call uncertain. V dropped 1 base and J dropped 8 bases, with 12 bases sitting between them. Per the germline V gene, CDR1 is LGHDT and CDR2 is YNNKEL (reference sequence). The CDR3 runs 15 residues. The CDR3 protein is CASSQVPRDDSPLHF. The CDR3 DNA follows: TGTGCCAGCAGCCAAGTGCCCAGAGACGATTCACCCCTCCACTTT.

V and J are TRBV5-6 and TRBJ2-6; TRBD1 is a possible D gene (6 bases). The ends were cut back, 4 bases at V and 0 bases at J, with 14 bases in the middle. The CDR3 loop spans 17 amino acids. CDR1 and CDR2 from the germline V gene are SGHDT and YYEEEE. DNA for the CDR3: TGTGCCAGCAGCCAAAGAACAGGGCGCTCTGGGGCCAACGTCCTGACTTTC. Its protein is CASSQRTGRSGANVLTF.

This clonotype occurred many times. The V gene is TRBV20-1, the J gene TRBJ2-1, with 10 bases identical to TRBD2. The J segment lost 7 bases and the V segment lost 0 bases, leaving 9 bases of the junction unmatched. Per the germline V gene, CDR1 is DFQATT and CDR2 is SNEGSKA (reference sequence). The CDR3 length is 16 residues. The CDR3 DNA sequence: TGCAGTGCTAGAGAGGCTAGCGGGGGCATTGGGAATGAGCAGTTCTTC. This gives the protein CSAREASGGIGNEQFF.

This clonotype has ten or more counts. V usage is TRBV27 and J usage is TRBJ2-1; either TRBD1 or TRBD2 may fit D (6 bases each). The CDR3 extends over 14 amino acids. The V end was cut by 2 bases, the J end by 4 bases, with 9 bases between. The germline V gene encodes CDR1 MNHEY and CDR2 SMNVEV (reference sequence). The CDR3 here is CASSLQGTYNEQFF. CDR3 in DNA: TGTGCCAGCAGTTTACAGGGGACTTACAATGAGCAGTTCTTC.

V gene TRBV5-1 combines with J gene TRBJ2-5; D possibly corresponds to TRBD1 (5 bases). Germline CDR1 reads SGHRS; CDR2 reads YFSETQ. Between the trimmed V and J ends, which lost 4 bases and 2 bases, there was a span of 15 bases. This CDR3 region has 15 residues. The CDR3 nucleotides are TGCGCCAGCAGCCAACAAACAGGATCTCAAGAGACCCAGTACTTC. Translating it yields CASSQQTGSQETQYF.

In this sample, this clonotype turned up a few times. The CDR3 sequence: CSARTGTGSSGYTF. In DNA form, the CDR3 reads TGCAGTGCCAGAACCGGGACAGGCTCTTCTGGCTACACCTTC. V is TRBV20-1 and J is TRBJ1-2; 8 bases are a match to TRBD1. The CDR3 sequence is 14 residues long. Germline V CDR1 and CDR2: DFQATT, SNEGSKA (reference sequence). After removal of 6 bases from V and 7 bases from J, the junction contained 13 bases not matched to a gene.

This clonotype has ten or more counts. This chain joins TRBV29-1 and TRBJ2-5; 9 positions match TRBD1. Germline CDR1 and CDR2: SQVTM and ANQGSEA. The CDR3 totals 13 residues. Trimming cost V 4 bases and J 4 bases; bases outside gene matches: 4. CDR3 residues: CSVAGQGLETQYF. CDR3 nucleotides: TGCAGCGTTGCGGGACAGGGATTAGAGACCCAGTACTTC.

DNA for the CDR3: TGTGCCAGCGGGGACATGCGAGAGACCCAGTACTTC. Its protein product is CASGDMRETQYF. The chain carries TRBV7-8 and TRBJ2-5; D might be TRBD1 (6 bases). V shed 8 bases and J shed 4 bases, with 11 bases lying between them. This CDR3 spans 12 amino acids. From germline, CDR1 is SGHVS and CDR2 FQNEAQ.

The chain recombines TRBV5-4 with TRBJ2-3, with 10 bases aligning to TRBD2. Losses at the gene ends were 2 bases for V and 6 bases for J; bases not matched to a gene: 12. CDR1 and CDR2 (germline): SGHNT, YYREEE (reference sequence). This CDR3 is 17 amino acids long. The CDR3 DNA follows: TGTGCCAGCAGCTTTGACTTAGCGGGGGGCCTTAGGGATACGCAGTATTTT. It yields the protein CASSFDLAGGLRDTQYF. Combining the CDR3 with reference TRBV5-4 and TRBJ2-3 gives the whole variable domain ETGVTQSPTHLIKTRGQQVTLRCSSQSGHNTVSWYQQALGQGPQFIFQYYREEENGRGNFPPRFSGLQFPNYSSELNVNALELDDSALYLCASSFDLAGGLRDTQYFGPGTRLTVL.

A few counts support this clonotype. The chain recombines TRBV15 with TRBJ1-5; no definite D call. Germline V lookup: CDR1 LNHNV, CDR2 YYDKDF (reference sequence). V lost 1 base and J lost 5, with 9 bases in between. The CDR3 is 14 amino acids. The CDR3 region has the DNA TGTGCCACCAGCAGAGTCGCGACGGATCAGCCCCAGCATTTT. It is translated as CATSRVATDQPQHF. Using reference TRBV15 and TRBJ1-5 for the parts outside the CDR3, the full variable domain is DAMVIQNPRYQVTQFGKPVTLSCSQTLNHNVMYWYQQKSSQAPKLLFHYYDKDFNNEADTPDNFQSRRPNTSFCFLDIRSPGLGDTAMYLCATSRVATDQPQHFGDGTRLSIL.

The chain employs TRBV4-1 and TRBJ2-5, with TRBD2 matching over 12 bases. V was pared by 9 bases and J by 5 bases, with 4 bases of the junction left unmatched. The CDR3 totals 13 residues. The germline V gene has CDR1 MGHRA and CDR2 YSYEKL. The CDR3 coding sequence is TGCGCCAGTGGACTAGCGGGATCCGAGACCCAGTACTTC. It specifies CASGLAGSETQYF.

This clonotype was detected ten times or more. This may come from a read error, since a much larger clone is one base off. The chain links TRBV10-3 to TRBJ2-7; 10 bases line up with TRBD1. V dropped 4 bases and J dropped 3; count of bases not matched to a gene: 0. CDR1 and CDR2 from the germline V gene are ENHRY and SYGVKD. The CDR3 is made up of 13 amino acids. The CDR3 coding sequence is TGTGCCATCAGTGGGACAGGGGGCTACGAGCAGTACTTC. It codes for CAISGTGGYEQYF.

The CDR3, as DNA: TGCAGCGTTGAAGGAGGGAACGGGCCCTACGAGCAGTACTTC. The encoded protein is CSVEGGNGPYEQYF. The chain couples TRBV29-1 to TRBJ2-7, with D perhaps matching TRBD2 (5 bases). The CDR3 runs 14 residues. The germline V and J ends were trimmed by 1 base and 2 bases, with 12 bases remaining between them. Germline V gene data show CDR1 as SQVTM and CDR2 as ANQGSEA.

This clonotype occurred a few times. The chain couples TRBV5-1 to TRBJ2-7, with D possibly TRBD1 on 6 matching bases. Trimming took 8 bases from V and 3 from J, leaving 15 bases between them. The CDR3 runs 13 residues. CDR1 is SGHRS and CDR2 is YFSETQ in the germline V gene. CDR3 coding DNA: TGCGCCAGTTCGGACAGTAATTACTACGAGCAGTACTTC. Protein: CASSDSNYYEQYF.

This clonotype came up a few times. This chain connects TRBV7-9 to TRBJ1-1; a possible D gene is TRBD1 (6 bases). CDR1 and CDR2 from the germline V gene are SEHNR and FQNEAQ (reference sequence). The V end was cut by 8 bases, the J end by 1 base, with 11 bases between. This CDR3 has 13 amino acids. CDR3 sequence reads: CASCPTGNTEAFF. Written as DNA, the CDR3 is TGTGCCAGCTGTCCGACAGGGAACACTGAAGCTTTCTTT. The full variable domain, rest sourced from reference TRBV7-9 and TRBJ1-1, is DTGVSQNPRHKITKRGQNVTFRCDPISEHNRLYWYRQTLGQGPEFLTYFQNEAQLEKSRLLSDRFSAERPKGSFSTLEIQRTEQGDSAMYLCASCPTGNTEAFFGQGTRLTVV.

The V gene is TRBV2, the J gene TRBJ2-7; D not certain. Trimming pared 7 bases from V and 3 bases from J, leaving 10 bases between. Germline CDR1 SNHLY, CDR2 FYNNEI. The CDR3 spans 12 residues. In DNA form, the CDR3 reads TGTGCCAGCACAGAGGTCAGCTACGAGCAGTACTTC. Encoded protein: CASTEVSYEQYF.

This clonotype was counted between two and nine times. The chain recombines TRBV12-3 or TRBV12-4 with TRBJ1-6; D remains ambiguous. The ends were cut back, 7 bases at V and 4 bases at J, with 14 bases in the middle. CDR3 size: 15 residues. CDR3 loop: CASNNNGRYNSPLHF. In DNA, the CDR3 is TGTGCCAGCAACAACAACGGCAGATATAATTCACCCCTCCACTTT.

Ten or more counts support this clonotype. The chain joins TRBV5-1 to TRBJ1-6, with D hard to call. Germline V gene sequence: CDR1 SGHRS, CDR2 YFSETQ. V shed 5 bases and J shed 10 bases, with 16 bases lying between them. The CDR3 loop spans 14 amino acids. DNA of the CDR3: TGCGCCAGCAGTAATGCGGGGTTTGACTCACCCCTCCACTTT. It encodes CASSNAGFDSPLHF.

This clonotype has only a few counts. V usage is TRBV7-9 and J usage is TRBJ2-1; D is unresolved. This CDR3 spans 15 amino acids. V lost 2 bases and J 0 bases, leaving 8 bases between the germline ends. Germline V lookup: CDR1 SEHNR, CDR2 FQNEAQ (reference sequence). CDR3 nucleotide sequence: TGTGCCAGCAGCTTACTAGTGAACTCCTACAATGAGCAGTTCTTC. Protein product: CASSLLVNSYNEQFF.

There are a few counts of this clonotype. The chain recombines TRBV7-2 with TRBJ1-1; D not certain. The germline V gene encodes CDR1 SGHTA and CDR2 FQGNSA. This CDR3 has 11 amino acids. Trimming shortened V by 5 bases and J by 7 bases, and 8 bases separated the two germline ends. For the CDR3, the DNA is TGTGCCAGCAGCCTCGGGAATGAAGCTTTCTTT. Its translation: CASSLGNEAFF.

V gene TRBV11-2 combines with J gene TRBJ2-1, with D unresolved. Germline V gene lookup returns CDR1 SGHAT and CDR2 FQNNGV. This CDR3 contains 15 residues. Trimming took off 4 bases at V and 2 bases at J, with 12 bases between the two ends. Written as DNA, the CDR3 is TGTGCCAGCAGCTCAGAGGCCTCTCCCTACAATGAGCAGTTCTTC. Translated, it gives CASSSEASPYNEQFF.

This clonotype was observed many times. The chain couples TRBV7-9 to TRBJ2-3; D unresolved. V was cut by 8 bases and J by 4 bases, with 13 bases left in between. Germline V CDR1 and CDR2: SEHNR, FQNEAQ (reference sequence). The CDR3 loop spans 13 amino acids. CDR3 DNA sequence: TGTGCCAGCTTGAGAGGTTATTCAGATACGCAGTATTTT. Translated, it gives CASLRGYSDTQYF. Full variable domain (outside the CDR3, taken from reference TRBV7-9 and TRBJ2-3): DTGVSQNPRHKITKRGQNVTFRCDPISEHNRLYWYRQTLGQGPEFLTYFQNEAQLEKSRLLSDRFSAERPKGSFSTLEIQRTEQGDSAMYLCASLRGYSDTQYFGPGTRLTVL.

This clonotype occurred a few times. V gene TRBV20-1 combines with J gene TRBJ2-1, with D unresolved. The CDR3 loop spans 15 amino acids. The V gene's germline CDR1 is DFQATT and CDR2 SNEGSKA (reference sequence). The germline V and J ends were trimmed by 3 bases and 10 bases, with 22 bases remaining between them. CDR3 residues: CSARGLPSGGAEQFF. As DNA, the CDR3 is TGCAGTGCTAGGGGGTTACCCTCTGGCGGAGCCGAGCAGTTCTTC.

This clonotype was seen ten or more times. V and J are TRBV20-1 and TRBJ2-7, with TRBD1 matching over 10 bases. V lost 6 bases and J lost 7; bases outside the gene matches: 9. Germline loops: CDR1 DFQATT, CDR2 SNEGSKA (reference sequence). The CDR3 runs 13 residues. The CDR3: CSAFRDRGGEQYF. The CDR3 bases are TGCAGTGCCTTCCGGGACAGGGGTGGTGAGCAGTACTTC.